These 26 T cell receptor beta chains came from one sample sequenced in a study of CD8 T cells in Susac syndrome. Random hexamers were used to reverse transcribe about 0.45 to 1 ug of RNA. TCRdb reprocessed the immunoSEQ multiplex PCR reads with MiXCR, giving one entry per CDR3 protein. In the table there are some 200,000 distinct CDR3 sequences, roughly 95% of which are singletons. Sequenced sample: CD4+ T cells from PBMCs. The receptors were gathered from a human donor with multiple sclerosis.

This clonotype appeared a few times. The chain's CDR3 is CAWSRSYYEQYF. CDR3 nucleotide sequence: TGTGCCTGGAGTAGGTCCTACTACGAGCAGTACTTC. This rearrangement joins TRBV30 to TRBJ2-7; D is unresolved. Trimming shortened V by 2 bases and J by 3 bases, and 8 bases separated the two germline ends. The CDR3 runs 12 residues. Germline V gives CDR1 GTSNPN, CDR2 SVGIG (reference sequence). Looking up the rest from reference TRBV30 and TRBJ2-7 gives the full variable domain: SQTIHQWPATLVQPVGSPLSLECTVEGTSNPNLYWYRQAAGRGLQLLFYSVGIGQISSEVPQNLSASRPQDRQFILSSKKLLLSDSGFYLCAWSRSYYEQYFGPGTRLTVT.

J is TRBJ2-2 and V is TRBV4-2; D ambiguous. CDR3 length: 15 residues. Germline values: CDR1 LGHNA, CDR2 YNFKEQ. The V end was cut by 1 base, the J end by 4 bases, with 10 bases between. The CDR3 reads CASSQAASFTGELFF. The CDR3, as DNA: TGTGCCAGCAGCCAAGCCGCCAGCTTCACCGGGGAGCTGTTTTTT.

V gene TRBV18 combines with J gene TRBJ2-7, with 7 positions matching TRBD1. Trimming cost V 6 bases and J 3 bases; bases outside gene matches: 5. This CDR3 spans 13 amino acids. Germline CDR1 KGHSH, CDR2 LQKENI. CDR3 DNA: TGTGCCAGCTCCGACGACAGGGTCTACGAGCAGTACTTC. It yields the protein CASSDDRVYEQYF.

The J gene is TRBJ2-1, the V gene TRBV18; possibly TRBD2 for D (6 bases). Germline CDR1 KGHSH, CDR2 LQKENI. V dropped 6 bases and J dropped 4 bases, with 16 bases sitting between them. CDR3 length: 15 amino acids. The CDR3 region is CASSGGGVLYNEQFF. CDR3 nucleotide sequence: TGTGCCAGCTCGGGCGGAGGGGTGTTGTACAATGAGCAGTTCTTC. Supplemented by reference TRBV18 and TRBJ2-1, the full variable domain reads NAGVMQNPRHLVRRRGQEARLRCSPMKGHSHVYWYRQLPEEGLKFMVYLQKENIIDESGMPKERFSAEFPKEGPSILRIQQVVRGDSAAYFCASSGGGVLYNEQFFGPGTRLTVL.

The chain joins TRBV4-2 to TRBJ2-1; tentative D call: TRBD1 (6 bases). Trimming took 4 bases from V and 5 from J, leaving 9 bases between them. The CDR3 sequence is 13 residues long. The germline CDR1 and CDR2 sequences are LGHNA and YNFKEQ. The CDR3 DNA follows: TGTGCCAGCAGCCGCCGGGACAACAATGAGCAGTTCTTC. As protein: CASSRRDNNEQFF.

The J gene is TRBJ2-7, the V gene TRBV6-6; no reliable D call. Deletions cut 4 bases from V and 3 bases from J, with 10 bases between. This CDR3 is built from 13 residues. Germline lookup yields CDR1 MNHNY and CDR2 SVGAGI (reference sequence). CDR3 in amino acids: CASSSPGNYEQYF. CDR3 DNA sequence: TGTGCCAGCAGTTCCCCGGGCAACTACGAGCAGTACTTC.

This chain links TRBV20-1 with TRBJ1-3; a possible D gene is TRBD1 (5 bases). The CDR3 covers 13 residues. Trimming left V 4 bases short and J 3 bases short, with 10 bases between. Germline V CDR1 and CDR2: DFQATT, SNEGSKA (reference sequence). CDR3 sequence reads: CSATPRVGNTIYF. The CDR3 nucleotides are TGCAGTGCTACCCCCAGGGTTGGAAACACCATATATTTT.

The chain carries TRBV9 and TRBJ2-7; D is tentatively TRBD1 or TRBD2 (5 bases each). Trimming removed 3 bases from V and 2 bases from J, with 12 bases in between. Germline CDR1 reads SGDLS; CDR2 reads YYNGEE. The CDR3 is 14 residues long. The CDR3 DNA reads TGTGCCAGCAGCGGTGAGGGGAGACCCTACGAGCAGTACTTC. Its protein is CASSGEGRPYEQYF.

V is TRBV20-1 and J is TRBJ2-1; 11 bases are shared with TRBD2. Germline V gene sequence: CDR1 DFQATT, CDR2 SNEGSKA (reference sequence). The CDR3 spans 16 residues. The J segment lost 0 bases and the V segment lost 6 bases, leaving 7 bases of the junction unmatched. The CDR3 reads CSARLAGPSSYNEQFF. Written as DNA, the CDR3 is TGCAGTGCGAGACTAGCGGGACCGTCCTCCTACAATGAGCAGTTCTTC.

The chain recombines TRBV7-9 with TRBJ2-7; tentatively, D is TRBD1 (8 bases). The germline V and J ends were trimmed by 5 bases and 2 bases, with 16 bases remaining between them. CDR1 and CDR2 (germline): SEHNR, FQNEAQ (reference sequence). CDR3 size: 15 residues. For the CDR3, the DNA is TGTGCCAGCAGCAGCGGGACAGGTCGCCCCTACGAGCAGTACTTC. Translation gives CASSSGTGRPYEQYF.

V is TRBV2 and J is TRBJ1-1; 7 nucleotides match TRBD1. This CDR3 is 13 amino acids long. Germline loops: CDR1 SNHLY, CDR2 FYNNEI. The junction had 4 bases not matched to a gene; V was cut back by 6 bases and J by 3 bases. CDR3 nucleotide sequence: TGTGCCAGCAGACAGGGGCCGTACACTGAAGCTTTCTTT. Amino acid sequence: CASRQGPYTEAFF.

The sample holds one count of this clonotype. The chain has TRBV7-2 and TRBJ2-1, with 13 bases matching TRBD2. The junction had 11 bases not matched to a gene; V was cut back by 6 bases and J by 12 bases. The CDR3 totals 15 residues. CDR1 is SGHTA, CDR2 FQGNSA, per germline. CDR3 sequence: CASSWRLAGGGGQFF. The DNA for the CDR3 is TGTGCCAGCAGTTGGAGACTAGCGGGGGGCGGAGGGCAGTTCTTC. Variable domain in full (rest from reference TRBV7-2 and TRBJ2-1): GAGVSQSPSNKVTEKGKDVELRCDPISGHTALYWYRQSLGQGLEFLIYFQGNSAPDKSGLPSDRFSAERTGGSVSTLTIQRTQQEDSAVYLCASSWRLAGGGGQFFGPGTRLTVL.

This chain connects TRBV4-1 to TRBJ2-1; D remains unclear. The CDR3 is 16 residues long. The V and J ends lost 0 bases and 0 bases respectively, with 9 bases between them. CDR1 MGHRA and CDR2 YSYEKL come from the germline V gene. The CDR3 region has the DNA TGCGCCAGCAGCCAAGATTGGCGGAGCTCCTACAATGAGCAGTTCTTC. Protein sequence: CASSQDWRSSYNEQFF.

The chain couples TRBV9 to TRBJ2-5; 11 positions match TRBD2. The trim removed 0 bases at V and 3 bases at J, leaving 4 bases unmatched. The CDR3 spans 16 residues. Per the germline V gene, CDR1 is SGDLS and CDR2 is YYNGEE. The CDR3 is CASSVGSGLAEETQYF. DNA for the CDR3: TGTGCCAGCAGCGTAGGTTCGGGACTAGCGGAAGAGACCCAGTACTTC.

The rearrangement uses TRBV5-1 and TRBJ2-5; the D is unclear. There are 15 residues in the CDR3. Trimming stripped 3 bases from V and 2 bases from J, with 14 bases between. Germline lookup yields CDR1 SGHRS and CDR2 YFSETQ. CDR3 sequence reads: CASSSTGQAQETQYF. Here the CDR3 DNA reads TGCGCCAGCAGCTCCACGGGTCAGGCTCAAGAGACCCAGTACTTC.

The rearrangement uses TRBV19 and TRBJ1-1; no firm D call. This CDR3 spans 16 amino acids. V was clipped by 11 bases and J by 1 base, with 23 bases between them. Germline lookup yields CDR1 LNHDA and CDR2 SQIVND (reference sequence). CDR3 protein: CASTGSLGAGNTEAFF. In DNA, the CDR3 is TGTGCCTCGACGGGCTCTTTAGGCGCAGGGAACACTGAAGCTTTCTTT.

The chain's CDR3 is CSAHQGGTVTDTQYF. The CDR3 DNA follows: TGCAGTGCGCACCAAGGGGGGACGGTCACAGATACGCAGTATTTT. The chain uses TRBV20-1 and TRBJ2-3, with D perhaps being TRBD1 or TRBD2 (6 bases each). Germline CDR1 is DFQATT and CDR2 is SNEGSKA (reference sequence). CDR3 length equals 15 residues. Trimming cost V 6 bases and J 2 bases, with 18 bases left between them.

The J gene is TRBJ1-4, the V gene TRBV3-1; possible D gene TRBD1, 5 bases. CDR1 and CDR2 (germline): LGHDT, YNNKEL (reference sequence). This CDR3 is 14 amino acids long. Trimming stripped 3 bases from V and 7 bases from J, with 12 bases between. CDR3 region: CASSHGPGAEKLFF. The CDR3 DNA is TGTGCCAGCAGCCACGGACCTGGGGCTGAAAAACTGTTTTTT.

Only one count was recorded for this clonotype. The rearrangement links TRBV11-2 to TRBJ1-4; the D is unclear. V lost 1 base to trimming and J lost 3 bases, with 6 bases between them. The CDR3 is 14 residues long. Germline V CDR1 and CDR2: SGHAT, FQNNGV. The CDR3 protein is CASSLGRANEKLFF. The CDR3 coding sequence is TGTGCCAGCAGCTTAGGGAGAGCTAATGAAAAACTGTTTTTT. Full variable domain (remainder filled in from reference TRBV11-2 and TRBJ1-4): EAGVAQSPRYKIIEKRQSVAFWCNPISGHATLYWYQQILGQGPKLLIQFQNNGVVDDSQLPKDRFSAERLKGVDSTLKIQPAKLEDSAVYLCASSLGRANEKLFFGSGTQLSVL.

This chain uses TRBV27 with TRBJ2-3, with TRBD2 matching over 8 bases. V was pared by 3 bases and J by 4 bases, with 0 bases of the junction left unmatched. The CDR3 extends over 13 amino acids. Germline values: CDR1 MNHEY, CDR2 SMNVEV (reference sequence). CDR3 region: CASSLGLADTQYF. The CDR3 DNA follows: TGTGCCAGCAGTTTGGGACTAGCAGATACGCAGTATTTT.

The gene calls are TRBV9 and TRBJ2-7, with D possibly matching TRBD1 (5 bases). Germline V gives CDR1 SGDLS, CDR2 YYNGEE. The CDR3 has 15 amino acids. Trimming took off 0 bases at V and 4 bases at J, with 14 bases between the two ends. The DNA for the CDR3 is TGTGCCAGCAGCGTAGAACTGGGGCCTTGGTACGAGCAGTACTTC. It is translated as CASSVELGPWYEQYF.

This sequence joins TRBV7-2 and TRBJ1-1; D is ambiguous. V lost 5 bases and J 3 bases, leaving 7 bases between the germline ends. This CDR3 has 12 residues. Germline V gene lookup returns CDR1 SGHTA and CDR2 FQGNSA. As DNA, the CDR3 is TGTGCCAGCAGCCCGCTCTACACTGAAGCTTTCTTT. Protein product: CASSPLYTEAFF.

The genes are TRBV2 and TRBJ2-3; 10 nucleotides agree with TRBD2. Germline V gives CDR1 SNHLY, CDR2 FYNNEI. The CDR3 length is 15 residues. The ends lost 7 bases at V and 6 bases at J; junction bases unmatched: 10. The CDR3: CASNPSGGRWDTQYF. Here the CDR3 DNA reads TGTGCCAGCAATCCTAGCGGGGGCCGGTGGGATACGCAGTATTTT.

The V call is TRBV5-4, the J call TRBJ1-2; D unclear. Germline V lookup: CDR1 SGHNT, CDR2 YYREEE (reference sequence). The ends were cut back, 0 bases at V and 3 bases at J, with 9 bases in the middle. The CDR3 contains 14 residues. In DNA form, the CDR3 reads TGTGCCAGCAGCTTGGTTGATCACTACTATGGCTACACCTTC. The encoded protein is CASSLVDHYYGYTF. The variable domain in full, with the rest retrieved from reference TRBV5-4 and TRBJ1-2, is ETGVTQSPTHLIKTRGQQVTLRCSSQSGHNTVSWYQQALGQGPQFIFQYYREEENGRGNFPPRFSGLQFPNYSSELNVNALELDDSALYLCASSLVDHYYGYTFGSGTRLTVV.

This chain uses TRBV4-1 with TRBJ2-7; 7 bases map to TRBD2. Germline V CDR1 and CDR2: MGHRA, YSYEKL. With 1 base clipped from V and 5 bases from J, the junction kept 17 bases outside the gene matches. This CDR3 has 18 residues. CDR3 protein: CASSQVSVGGPSGHEQYF. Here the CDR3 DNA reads TGCGCCAGCAGCCAAGTCTCGGTGGGAGGGCCCTCTGGCCACGAGCAGTACTTC.

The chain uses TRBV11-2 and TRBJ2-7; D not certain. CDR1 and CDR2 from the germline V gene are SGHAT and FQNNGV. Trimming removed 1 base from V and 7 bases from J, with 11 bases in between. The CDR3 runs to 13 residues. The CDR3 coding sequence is TGTGCCAGCAGCTTAGGGAGATGGCGGGAGCAGTACTTC. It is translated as CASSLGRWREQYF.